This section outlines one T cell receptor (beta chain) sequence together with its context. Its antigen is undetermined. Generated by immunoSEQ multiplex PCR, the TCRdb table keeps only in-frame clones and is missing some. The sample includes about 82,000 clones, around 87% of them seen just once. This entry is derived from a study of T cell responses to AZD1222 COVID-19 vaccine. Germline trimming cut 6 bases from V and 5 bases from J; bases unmatched to any gene: 4. Germline V gene sequence: CDR1 MDHEN, CDR2 SYDVKM. The CDR3 is 14 amino acids. Study results and limitations: Reportedly, nearly half the spike-specific TCRs target unmutated variant regions. With dominance at 160-218 and 743-854, vaccine-associated CD4 TCRs spanned spike.

This sequence originates from an adult who received the AZD1222 COVID-19 vaccine. This sample comprised peripheral blood, obtained 28 days after the second AZD1222 dose. V usage is TRBV28 and J usage is TRBJ1-5, with 10 bases aligning to TRBD1. The CDR3 spells CASRPTGGHQPQHF. The CDR3 DNA follows: TGTGCCAGCAGACCGACAGGGGGCCATCAGCCCCAGCATTTT.